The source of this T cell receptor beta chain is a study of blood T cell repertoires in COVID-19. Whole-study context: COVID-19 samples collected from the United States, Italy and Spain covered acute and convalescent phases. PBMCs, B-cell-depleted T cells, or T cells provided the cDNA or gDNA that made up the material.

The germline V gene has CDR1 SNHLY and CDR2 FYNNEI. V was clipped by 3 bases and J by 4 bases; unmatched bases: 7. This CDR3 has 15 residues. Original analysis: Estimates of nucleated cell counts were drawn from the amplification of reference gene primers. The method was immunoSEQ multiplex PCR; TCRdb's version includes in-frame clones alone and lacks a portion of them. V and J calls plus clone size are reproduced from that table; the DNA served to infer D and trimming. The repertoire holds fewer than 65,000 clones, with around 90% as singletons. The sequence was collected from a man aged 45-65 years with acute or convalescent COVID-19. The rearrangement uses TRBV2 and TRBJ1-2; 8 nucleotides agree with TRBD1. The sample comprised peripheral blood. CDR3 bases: TGTGCCAGCAGTGACGGTCACAGGGGGGCCTATGGCTACACCTTC. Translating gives CASSDGHRGAYGYTF.